Below are 4 T cell receptor beta chains sequenced from a single sample in a study of control samples from healthy donors and cancer patients. Data came from immunoSEQ multiplex PCR; TCRdb stores just in-frame clones and leaves some out. The table has some 79,000 clones, roughly 84% seen once; the top ten hold approximately 3.6%. The sequencing sample was made of blood. The receptor set was obtained from a woman in her 50s in good health.

The chain couples TRBV18 to TRBJ1-4; TRBD1 matches at 8 bases. Germline CDR1 KGHSH, CDR2 LQKENI. This CDR3 is 16 amino acids long. Trimming at V came to 4 bases and at J to 5 bases, leaving 9 bases not matched to a gene. The CDR3 bases are TGTGCCAGCTCACTTAACTCGGGACAGGTGAATGAAAAACTGTTTTTT. It encodes CASSLNSGQVNEKLFF. The variable domain in full, with the rest retrieved from reference TRBV18 and TRBJ1-4, is NAGVMQNPRHLVRRRGQEARLRCSPMKGHSHVYWYRQLPEEGLKFMVYLQKENIIDESGMPKERFSAEFPKEGPSILRIQQVVRGDSAAYFCASSLNSGQVNEKLFFGSGTQLSVL.

This chain uses TRBV10-3 with TRBJ1-3; D is perhaps TRBD1 (6 bases). The germline V gene has CDR1 ENHRY and CDR2 SYGVKD. The CDR3 spans 13 residues. Trimming took 6 bases from V and 4 from J, leaving 10 bases between them. CDR3 region: CAIRQGSGNTIYF. DNA for the CDR3: TGTGCCATCAGACAGGGATCCGGAAACACCATATATTTT.

This clone has more than one count but fewer than ten. This sequence joins TRBV11-2 and TRBJ1-1; D not certain. Trimming shortened V by 5 bases and J by 3 bases, and 4 bases separated the two germline ends. The CDR3 loop spans 11 amino acids. CDR1 is SGHAT and CDR2 is FQNNGV in the germline V gene. The CDR3: CASSLYTEAFF. CDR3 nucleotide sequence: TGTGCCAGCAGCCTTTACACTGAAGCTTTCTTT.

J is TRBJ1-2 and V is TRBV2; D remains ambiguous. Trimming removed 4 bases from V and 8 bases from J, with 8 bases in between. Germline V lookup: CDR1 SNHLY, CDR2 FYNNEI. The CDR3 spans 11 residues. The CDR3 DNA reads as TGTGCCAGCAGTGGCGAGGGCGGCTACACCTTC. This encodes CASSGEGGYTF.